A single T cell receptor beta chain is shown here with its context. This clonotype has more than one count but fewer than ten. Its antigen specificity is not known. There are no base qualities to consult, and no much larger clone falls within one base. Ficoll-Paque density gradient centrifugation was the method used to isolate PBMCs. This sample was included in a study of T-cell memory formation after mild COVID-19 (dated by TCRdb to about 2021). Describing the broader study: Most TCR sequence clusters were specific to one of the two donors. In a couple of donors, T-cell clones that expanded and contracted after mild COVID-19 were followed by sequencing TCRalpha and TCRbeta repertoires longitudinally. The cohort was made up of two young adult volunteers, one female and one male, who were previously healthy.

The data were produced on an Illumina NovaSeq 6000. Using 5'RACE with constant-segment primers, TCRalpha and TCRbeta cDNA libraries were constructed, with sample barcodes and unique molecular identifiers added in the process. RNA was extracted from every sample with Trizol reagent. The libraries were amplified in two PCR steps, and the second step added a second sample barcode and Illumina TruSeq adapters. The libraries were sequenced on an Illumina NovaSeq using 2 x 150 bp paired-end reads. Concerning the study's data processing: The reads were demultiplexed and collapsed into UMI-guided consensus sequences using migec v1.2.7. Using mixcr v2.1.11, the UMI consensuses were aligned to TRA and TRB V and J templates and assembled into clonotypes. A clonotype was counted as expanded or contracted only if both edgeR and NoisET called the change significant, with noise models trained on biological replicates. For edgeR calls, the thresholds were a false discovery rate-adjusted p below 0.01 and a log2 fold-change of 1. As an exploratory analysis of dynamics, max-normalized trajectories of the 1000 most abundant clonotypes were examined by PCA with hierarchical clustering. Separately sequenced CD4+ and CD8+ repertoires were used to assign the CD4 or CD8 phenotype of responding clones. The public sequencing data were trimmed at Q25 with fastp and processed into clonotypes with MiXCR by TCRdb, which kept only in-frame beta chains. When rows share a CDR3 protein, they turn into one entry using the most common DNA and genes. TCRdb's processing, not the study's, gives the V and J calls here. The sample records about 150,000 distinct CDR3 sequences, roughly 15% of which are singletons. The ten largest clones add up to roughly 13% of the sample.

Here is what the overall study found, with its caveats: Clones that contracted from day 15 to 85 showed balanced CD4/CD8 phenotypes, whereas a second wave of clones that expanded from day 15 to 37 leaned towards CD4+. The study covered only two mild cases, and larger cohorts including severe cases with pre-infection samples were considered necessary. Some responding clones were detected in pre-infection memory, suggesting pre-existing cross-reactive memory T cells joined the SARS-CoV-2 response. The second-wave clones that peaked on day 37 were not confirmed to be SARS-CoV-2 specific. Contracting CD4+ clones were located mainly in the CM and EM memory subsets, whereas CD8+ clones were found to be enriched in EMRA.

Counted from cysteine to phenylalanine, this CDR3 has 15 amino acids. Just CDR3 DNA is preserved here, 45 bases in frame from base 1. V is reduced by 5 bases and J by 0 bases, leaving a spacing of 11 bases between them. The germline V gene (reference sequence) yields SEHNR for CDR1 and FQNEAQ for CDR2. The chain uses TRBV7-9 and TRBJ1-3; no D gene can be assigned with confidence. Material: PBMCs or a T cell subset sorted from them (not recorded which). This TCR was recovered from an adult woman who had mild COVID-19 (a few samples of this study predate the infection). The sample titles of this study are shuffled in the database, so cell type and time point are left out; the donor was told from shared clones. The CDR3 amino acid sequence is: CASSPRTDSGNTIYF. DNA sequence: TGTGCCAGCAGCCCGCGGACGGACTCTGGAAACACCATATATTTT.